Shown below are 31 T cell receptor beta chains from a single sample sequenced in a study of cytotoxic CD8 clonotypes in ibrutinib-treated CLL. Profiled with immunoSEQ multiplex PCR; TCRdb holds only in-frame clones, not every one. The data show 85,000 or so clones, with roughly three quarters seen just once and roughly 4.8% held by the top ten. The input for sequencing was PBMCs, taken after 12 months of ibrutinib treatment. These receptors all come from a human donor with chronic lymphocytic leukemia.

This clone was picked up one time. V and J are TRBV27 and TRBJ1-6, with D perhaps matching TRBD1 (6 bases). Germline assignment: CDR1 MNHEY and CDR2 SMNVEV (reference sequence). V was cut by 2 bases and J by 9 bases, with 14 bases left in between. The CDR3 sequence is 15 residues long. The CDR3 DNA reads TGTGCCAGCAGTTTAGCGGGGGGGCTGGGTTCACCCCTCCACTTT. Its translation: CASSLAGGLGSPLHF.

This chain joins TRBV6-5 and TRBJ2-7, with a tentative D call TRBD1 (5 bases). The germline V gene encodes CDR1 MNHEY and CDR2 SVGAGI. Trimming pared 6 bases from V and 5 bases from J, leaving 17 bases between. CDR3 length: 14 residues. As DNA, the CDR3 is TGTGCCAGCAGCCCCGCGCAGGGTGTCCACGAGCAGTACTTC. This sequence encodes CASSPAQGVHEQYF.

The rearrangement uses TRBV4-2 and TRBJ2-1, with 10 bases that match TRBD1. CDR1 and CDR2 from the germline V gene are LGHNA and YNFKEQ. The ends lost 0 bases at V and 9 bases at J; junction bases unmatched: 11. This CDR3 has 17 residues. The CDR3 sequence is CASSQDRGGQGWREQFF. In nucleotides, the CDR3 is TGTGCCAGCAGCCAAGATCGAGGGGGACAGGGGTGGCGTGAGCAGTTCTTC.

Comment on this clone: The junction departs from germline at one end; a sequencing error may be responsible. This chain uses TRBV9 with TRBJ2-3, with D possibly being TRBD1 (6 bases). This CDR3 region has 12 residues. The germline V gene has CDR1 SGDLS and CDR2 YYNGEE. Written as DNA, the CDR3 is TGTGCCAGCAGCGCTTGGGGGCAGGGCCAACATTTT. It is translated as CASSAWGQGQHF.

This clone has more than one count but fewer than ten. The chain is built from TRBV20-1 and TRBJ2-1; 8 bases agree with TRBD2. The germline V gene encodes CDR1 DFQATT and CDR2 SNEGSKA (reference sequence). With V trimmed by 5 bases and J by 13 bases, 7 bases remained unmatched. The CDR3 runs 11 residues. The CDR3: CSAHGTSEQFF. CDR3 sequence (DNA): TGCAGTGCTCACGGGACTAGTGAACAGTTCTTC.

V usage is TRBV29-1 and J usage is TRBJ2-7, with a weak D call TRBD1 (5 bases). Trimming took off 4 bases at V and 6 bases at J, with 13 bases between the two ends. This CDR3 comprises 12 residues. CDR1 SQVTM and CDR2 ANQGSEA come from the germline V gene. CDR3 bases: TGCAGCGTTGGCAGGGTCCCCGGCGAGCAGTACTTC. Protein sequence: CSVGRVPGEQYF.

The chain couples TRBV7-2 to TRBJ2-2; 7 bases map to TRBD2. J gave up 5 bases and V 6 bases, and 9 bases lay outside the gene matches. The CDR3 sequence is 15 residues long. Looked up from germline, CDR1 is SGHTA and CDR2 is FQGNSA. CDR3 in amino acids: CASRLTLAETGELFF. The CDR3 DNA is TGTGCCAGCAGACTTACCCTAGCGGAGACCGGGGAGCTGTTTTTT.

This sequence joins TRBV2 and TRBJ2-7, with TRBD2 as a possible D gene (6 bases). V was clipped by 7 bases and J by 4 bases, with 17 bases between them. CDR1 and CDR2 (germline): SNHLY, FYNNEI. The CDR3 consists of 14 residues. The CDR3 spells CASTGTFSGYEQYF. In DNA, the CDR3 is TGTGCCAGCACCGGGACTTTCTCCGGGTACGAGCAGTACTTC. The whole variable domain, remainder taken from reference TRBV2 and TRBJ2-7, is EPEVTQTPSHQVTQMGQEVILRCVPISNHLYFYWYRQILGQKVEFLVSFYNNEISEKSEIFDDQFSVERPDGSNFTLKIRSTKLEDSAMYFCASTGTFSGYEQYFGPGTRLTVT.

The chain carries TRBV6-5 and TRBJ2-3; D is perhaps TRBD2 (6 bases). Trimming took 6 bases from V and 1 from J, leaving 14 bases between them. The CDR3 has 15 amino acids. Germline values: CDR1 MNHEY, CDR2 SVGAGI. CDR3 DNA: TGTGCCAGCAGCCACTCGGGGGAGGGCACAGATACGCAGTATTTT. It specifies CASSHSGEGTDTQYF.

This chain joins TRBV11-2 and TRBJ2-2; no definite D call. The germline V gene has CDR1 SGHAT and CDR2 FQNNGV. Trimming shortened V by 1 base and J by 5 bases, and 5 bases separated the two germline ends. The CDR3 contains 13 residues. DNA of the CDR3: TGTGCCAGCAGCTTAGGGGTTACCGGGGAGCTGTTTTTT. It encodes CASSLGVTGELFF.

The chain has TRBV9 and TRBJ2-2; no clear D gene. The CDR3 has 13 amino acids. Germline-derived CDR1 and CDR2 are SGDLS and YYNGEE. V gave up 3 bases and J gave up 2 bases, with 5 bases separating them. CDR3 in amino acids: CASSGTNTGELFF. The CDR3, as DNA: TGTGCCAGCAGCGGGACCAACACCGGGGAGCTGTTTTTT.

This chain links TRBV2 with TRBJ2-1; D gene ambiguous. The CDR3 is 13 amino acids. The V end lost 6 bases, the J end lost 3 bases, and 9 bases lay between the germline ends. Per the germline V gene, CDR1 is SNHLY and CDR2 is FYNNEI. DNA of the CDR3: TGTGCCAGCAGGCCGGACCACTACAATGAGCAGTTCTTC. As protein: CASRPDHYNEQFF.

The V call is TRBV7-2, the J call TRBJ2-3; 12 nucleotides line up with TRBD1. V trimming: 1 base; J trimming: 6 bases; junction bases outside the gene matches: 5. Germline V lookup: CDR1 SGHTA, CDR2 FQGNSA. This CDR3 has 16 residues. The CDR3 loop reads CASSLVGTGGADTQYF. DNA for the CDR3: TGTGCCAGCAGCTTAGTGGGGACAGGGGGCGCGGATACGCAGTATTTT.

The chain is built from TRBV18 and TRBJ2-5; no clear D gene. The CDR3 is 13 residues long. Trimming took 2 bases from V and 4 from J, leaving 8 bases between them. In germline, CDR1 is KGHSH, CDR2 LQKENI. CDR3 sequence: CASSPSPGETQYF. The CDR3 DNA reads as TGTGCCAGCTCACCATCCCCAGGAGAGACCCAGTACTTC.

The rearrangement uses TRBV7-3 and TRBJ2-1, with unresolved D. Per germline, CDR1 SGHTA and CDR2 FQGTGA. This CDR3 region has 13 residues. Trimming removed 5 bases at V and 5 bases at J, with 10 bases between. CDR3 sequence (DNA): TGTGCCAGCAGCGACCGACCCGACAATGAGCAGTTCTTC. Translating gives CASSDRPDNEQFF.

CDR3 nucleotides: TGTGCCAGCACCCCGGACAGAGAGACCCAGTACTTC. Translated, it gives CASTPDRETQYF. This chain links TRBV7-8 with TRBJ2-5, with D tentatively TRBD1 (6 bases). The V gene's germline CDR1 is SGHVS and CDR2 FQNEAQ. This CDR3 contains 12 residues. Trimming cost V 7 bases and J 4 bases, with 10 bases left between them.

The chain recombines TRBV7-9 with TRBJ1-2; D gene ambiguous. Germline V gene data show CDR1 as SEHNR and CDR2 as FQNEAQ (reference sequence). V dropped 0 bases and J dropped 7 bases, with 9 bases sitting between them. CDR3 size: 13 residues. CDR3 sequence: CASSLAAPSGYTF. CDR3 bases: TGTGCCAGCAGCTTAGCGGCCCCCTCTGGCTACACCTTC.

The chain joins TRBV19 to TRBJ1-3, with D tentatively TRBD1 (5 bases). The V and J ends lost 10 bases and 4 bases respectively, with 14 bases between them. This CDR3 is 13 amino acids long. Germline lookup yields CDR1 LNHDA and CDR2 SQIVND (reference sequence). CDR3 amino acids: CATGTLLGNTIYF. The CDR3 coding sequence is TGTGCCACCGGGACTTTGTTGGGAAACACCATATATTTT.

The chain combines TRBV11-2 with TRBJ2-7; perhaps D is TRBD1 or TRBD2 (5 bases each). Germline lookup yields CDR1 SGHAT and CDR2 FQNNGV. The V end was cut by 2 bases, the J end by 12 bases, with 14 bases between. The CDR3 spans 12 residues. CDR3 nucleotide sequence: TGTGCCAGCAGCTTACCAACGGGGCGTCCGTACTTC. Its protein is CASSLPTGRPYF.

The chain uses TRBV6-5 and TRBJ2-7; 11 positions match TRBD2. CDR1 MNHEY and CDR2 SVGAGI come from the germline V gene. CDR3 length: 13 amino acids. V was pared by 5 bases and J by 4 bases, with 1 base of the junction left unmatched. The CDR3 loop reads CASSPSGGYEQYF. The DNA for the CDR3 is TGTGCCAGCAGTCCTAGCGGGGGGTACGAGCAGTACTTC.

The V and J genes are TRBV28 and TRBJ1-4, with TRBD1 identical over 9 bases. Germline loops: CDR1 MDHEN, CDR2 SYDVKM. The CDR3 runs 16 residues. With V trimmed by 5 bases and J by 2 bases, 6 bases remained unmatched. In DNA form, the CDR3 reads TGTGCCAGCAGTGCGCCGACAGGGGGGACTAATGAAAAACTGTTTTTT. It specifies CASSAPTGGTNEKLFF.

The CDR3 DNA reads TGTGCCAGCAGCCCCGGGTGGCGGGAGTTCAACGAGCAGTACTTC. Translating it yields CASSPGWREFNEQYF. The chain employs TRBV7-3 and TRBJ2-7, with 7 nucleotides matching TRBD2. Germline CDR1 and CDR2: SGHTA and FQGTGA. This CDR3 contains 15 residues. Losses at the gene ends were 5 bases for V and 5 bases for J; bases not matched to a gene: 12.

V is TRBV11-1 and J is TRBJ2-7, with 7 bases aligning to TRBD2. The V segment lost 5 bases and the J segment 4 bases; nucleotides outside the gene matches: 11. The CDR3 sequence is 15 residues long. Germline loops: CDR1 SGHAT, CDR2 FQDESV (reference sequence). The CDR3 spells CASSSKGGARYEQYF. Here the CDR3 DNA reads TGTGCCAGCAGCAGTAAGGGAGGGGCGCGGTACGAGCAGTACTTC.

This rearrangement joins TRBV28 to TRBJ1-4; TRBD1 is a possible D gene (5 bases). Germline lookup yields CDR1 MDHEN and CDR2 SYDVKM. The CDR3 is made up of 12 amino acids. The germline V and J ends were trimmed by 7 bases and 12 bases, with 15 bases remaining between them. In nucleotides, the CDR3 is TGTGCCAGCACCGGGACGGTGAAAGAACTGTTTTTT. Its translation: CASTGTVKELFF. The variable domain in full, completed from reference TRBV28 and TRBJ1-4, reads DVKVTQSSRYLVKRTGEKVFLECVQDMDHENMFWYRQDPGLGLRLIYFSYDVKMKEKGDIPEGYSVSREKKERFSLILESASTNQTSMYLCASTGTVKELFFGSGTQLSVL.

CDR3 bases: TGTGCCAGCAGCACCGTAGCGGGAGGGCCTGATACGCAGTATTTT. Translating gives CASSTVAGGPDTQYF. V is TRBV7-9 and J is TRBJ2-3, with 11 bases lining up with TRBD2. Germline CDR1 SEHNR, CDR2 FQNEAQ (reference sequence). CDR3 length: 15 amino acids. Germline trimming cut 5 bases from V and 6 bases from J; bases unmatched to any gene: 7.

The rearrangement uses TRBV6-6 and TRBJ2-7, with D perhaps matching TRBD2 (5 bases). V was pared by 5 bases and J by 7 bases, with 15 bases between. The CDR3 runs to 13 residues. Looked up from germline, CDR1 is MNHNY and CDR2 is SVGAGI (reference sequence). The CDR3 loop is CASSSGSTWEQYF. The CDR3 nucleotides read TGTGCCAGCAGTAGCGGTAGTACATGGGAGCAGTACTTC.

V and J are TRBV5-4 and TRBJ1-5; D not certain. Between the trimmed V and J ends, which lost 0 bases and 9 bases, there was a span of 7 bases. Germline V CDR1 and CDR2: SGHNT, YYREEE (reference sequence). The CDR3 totals 12 residues. CDR3 loop: CASSLGSGPQHF. CDR3 coding DNA: TGTGCCAGCAGCTTGGGGAGTGGGCCCCAGCATTTT.

This clone was recorded only once. The J gene is TRBJ2-1, the V gene TRBV27, with TRBD2 matching 7 bases. J gave up 2 bases and V 2 bases, and 6 bases lay outside the gene matches. Germline CDR1 reads MNHEY; CDR2 reads SMNVEV (reference sequence). This CDR3 is 16 amino acids long. The CDR3 loop reads CASSLAGLGAYNEQFF. CDR3 sequence (DNA): TGTGCCAGCAGTTTAGCCGGACTAGGGGCCTACAATGAGCAGTTCTTC.

This clone was seen a single time. This sequence joins TRBV19 and TRBJ2-5, with D perhaps TRBD2 (6 bases). V was trimmed by 4 bases and J by 5 bases, leaving 14 bases between them. The germline V gene has CDR1 LNHDA and CDR2 SQIVND (reference sequence). This CDR3 spans 14 amino acids. CDR3 nucleotides: TGTGCCAGTAGTAATCGTGGGGGGAGGGAGACCCAGTACTTC. It is translated as CASSNRGGRETQYF.

This clone has a single count. This chain uses TRBV5-1 with TRBJ2-3; D is perhaps TRBD1 or TRBD2 (5 bases each). Germline lookup yields CDR1 SGHRS and CDR2 YFSETQ. This CDR3 has 16 amino acids. The V end was cut by 2 bases, the J end by 3 bases, with 16 bases between. The CDR3 sequence is CASSFGTVPATDTQYF. DNA for the CDR3: TGCGCCAGCAGCTTCGGGACGGTTCCTGCGACAGATACGCAGTATTTT.

This clone has more than one count but fewer than ten. The gene calls are TRBV2 and TRBJ1-3; 9 bases align to TRBD1. Unmatched junction bases numbered 17, after V lost 2 bases and J lost 3 bases. Germline V lookup: CDR1 SNHLY, CDR2 FYNNEI. The CDR3 runs to 20 residues. CDR3: CASSELIRDRDIGGGNTIYF. The CDR3 DNA follows: TGTGCCAGCAGTGAATTGATTCGGGACAGGGACATTGGTGGTGGAAACACCATATATTTT.